This T cell receptor (beta chain) was captured by sequencing in a study of T cell repertoires in cytomegalovirus infection. The overall study: CMV epitopes, recently identified HLA-C-restricted and well-studied HLA-B-restricted, were used. Both CMV infection and a matching HLA type were indicated by public TCR beta signatures.

TCRdb re-called the reads with MiXCR, one entry per CDR3 protein. The profile shows about 920,000 distinct CDR3 sequences, 31% of them singletons. In its sample, this clonotype was seen many times. The antigen is undetermined. Study-wide points: HLA-C-restricted CMV-specific TCR beta clonotypes were dominant in the ex vivo response.

This sequence originates from a human donor in good health (CMV status not recorded). Some clones in this sample may be carry-over from other donors' samples. The sequences come from cultured CD8+ T cells from PBMCs, collected from culture after CMV antigen stimulation.

The CDR3 DNA sequence: TGTGCCAGCAGCTTAACGTCGCCGGGGTCCGGGGAGCTGTTTTTT. It translates to CASSLTSPGSGELFF. This chain joins TRBV7-6 and TRBJ2-2; possibly TRBD2 for D (5 bases). Trimming pared 2 bases from V and 6 bases from J, leaving 13 bases between. In germline, CDR1 is SGHVS, CDR2 FNYEAQ. The CDR3 is 15 amino acids.